This T cell receptor beta chain appears in the sequencing data of a study of OX40 agonist ivuxolimab in advanced cancers. Study in general: Partial responses, seen in three patients, involved one hepatocellular carcinoma and two cutaneous melanomas.

Trimming removed 5 bases from V and 3 bases from J; junction bases left unmatched: 5. The germline V gene encodes CDR1 MNHEY and CDR2 SVGAGI. This CDR3 region has 14 residues. Some clones are missing from TCRdb's copy, which holds only in-frame ones; the method was immunoSEQ multiplex PCR. The table lists approximately 82,000 clones, 80% to 95% of them singletons, with roughly 0.6% in the top ten. In this sample, this clone turned up once. The chain combines TRBV6-5 with TRBJ2-7; 9 nucleotides agree with TRBD2. This receptor was obtained from an adult with an advanced solid tumor such as melanoma, head and neck, liver or kidney cancer. The sequencing here drew on CD4+ or CD8+ T cells sorted from blood, taken in a trial of the OX40 agonist ivuxolimab. CDR3 protein: CASSGLATLYEQYF. DNA for the CDR3: TGTGCCAGCAGTGGACTAGCGACGCTCTACGAGCAGTACTTC.